The rows below give T cell receptor beta chains drawn from one sample of a study of T cell repertoires in aging, cancer and after chemotherapy. TCRdb redid the calling of the multiplex PCR reads with MiXCR, one entry per CDR3 protein. The sample has approximately 3,000 distinct CDR3 sequences; approximately 23% are singletons. Input material: blood. These receptors were obtained from a human donor with a solid tumor. The CDR3 runs from the conserved cysteine through the conserved F or W. The order of the fields is D gene, J gene, V gene, clone size, CDR3 protein, CDR3 DNA. The D gene is left open where the match is weak. Some rows mark clone size as missing; the rest say once, few, many or name a class of expanded clone.

NA TRBJ2-3 TRBV29-1 large CSVRPWASASDTQYF TGCAGCGTTAGACCCTGGGCTAGCGCTTCAGATACGCAGTATTTT
NA TRBJ2-2 TRBV20-1 NA CSARGGQTNTGELFF TGCAGTGCCAGAGGTGGCCAGACGAACACCGGGGAGCTGTTTTTT
TRBD2 TRBJ2-5 TRBV4-3 few CASSRTSGETQYF TGCGCCAGCAGCCGGACTAGCGGAGAGACCCAGTACTTC
TRBD1 TRBJ1-2 TRBV12-5 NA CASGLWQGGYGYTF TGTGCTAGTGGTTTGTGGCAGGGGGGTTATGGCTACACCTTC
NA TRBJ1-2 TRBV5-1 NA CASCYRGGEHGYTF TGCGCCAGCTGCTATAGGGGGGGCGAGCATGGCTACACCTTC
TRBD2 TRBJ2-1 TRBV7-2 few CASSSERGAYNEQFF TGTGCCAGCAGCTCCGAGCGGGGGGCCTACAATGAGCAGTTCTTC
TRBD2 TRBJ2-3 TRBV10-3 NA CAISDRAGGRGTQYF TGTGCCATCAGTGACCGAGCGGGGGGGCGGGGTACGCAGTATTTT
TRBD1 TRBJ2-7 TRBV6-1 NA CASSEKGGTGGYEQYF TGTGCCAGCAGTGAAAAAGGCGGGACAGGGGGCTACGAGCAGTACTTC
NA TRBJ2-7 TRBV6-5 medium-sized CASSYSGSEQYF TGTGCCAGCAGTTACTCGGGTAGCGAGCAGTACTTC
NA TRBJ2-5 TRBV19 medium-sized CASSMLGETQYF TGTGCCAGTAGTATGTTAGGGGAGACCCAGTACTTC
NA TRBJ2-5 TRBV27 medium-sized CASSFMGLQETQYF TGTGCCAGCAGTTTCATGGGGTTACAAGAGACCCAGTACTTC
NA TRBJ1-2 TRBV19 medium-sized CASSITTGNYGYTF TGTGCCAGTAGTATTACCACAGGGAACTATGGCTACACCTTC
NA TRBJ1-1 TRBV5-4 NA CASSIPENTEAFF TGTGCCAGCAGTATCCCAGAGAACACTGAAGCTTTCTTT
NA TRBJ1-5 TRBV4-3 few CASSQDKGSPQHF TGCGCCAGCAGCCAAGATAAGGGGTCGCCCCAGCATTTT
NA TRBJ1-1 TRBV14 few CASSQDLPGARPEAFF TGTGCCAGCAGCCAAGATTTGCCGGGGGCGCGACCTGAAGCTTTCTTT
TRBD2 TRBJ2-1 TRBV4-3 few CASSHSGGARGEQFF TGCGCCAGCAGCCATAGCGGGGGGGCGAGGGGTGAGCAGTTCTTC
TRBD1 TRBJ2-1 TRBV5-4 few CASSLDPGQPYVYEQFF TGTGCCAGCAGCTTAGATCCGGGACAGCCATATGTCTATGAGCAGTTCTTC
NA TRBJ2-7 TRBV18 medium-sized CASSPPDGYEQYF TGTGCCAGCTCACCTCCGGACGGCTACGAGCAGTACTTC
TRBD1 TRBJ1-2 TRBV6-6 medium-sized CASSSQGGELHGYTF TGTGCCAGCAGTTCCCAGGGGGGGGAGCTTCATGGCTACACCTTC
NA TRBJ2-7 TRBV7-6 medium-sized CASSLASGREQYF TGTGCCAGCAGCTTAGCATCGGGGCGCGAGCAGTACTTC
NA TRBJ2-7 TRBV19 large CASSISGDGYEQYF TGTGCCAGTAGTATTTCGGGGGATGGATACGAGCAGTACTTC
NA TRBJ1-6 TRBV18 medium-sized CASSPLPGSPLHF TGTGCCAGCTCACCCCTCCCCGGTTCACCCCTCCACTTT
NA TRBJ2-1 TRBV12-3/TRBV12-4 medium-sized CASSPSGRHNEQFF TGTGCCAGCAGTCCTTCTGGTCGCCACAATGAGCAGTTCTTC
TRBD2 TRBJ2-3 TRBV6-4 few CASSDSGTSGVDTQYF TGTGCCAGCAGTGACTCCGGGACTAGCGGGGTCGATACGCAGTATTTT
TRBD2 TRBJ2-1 TRBV27 medium-sized CASSPSGDRGGFNEQFF TGTGCCAGCAGCCCCTCCGGGGATCGGGGGGGCTTCAATGAGCAGTTCTTC
NA TRBJ1-5 TRBV19 few CASSIGPSENSNQPQHF TGTGCCAGTAGTATAGGCCCCTCAGAGAATAGCAATCAGCCCCAGCATTTT
TRBD2 TRBJ2-1 TRBV6-2/TRBV6-3 few CASRPHSLAGGPWNEQFF TGTGCCAGCAGGCCCCACTCACTAGCGGGGGGGCCCTGGAATGAGCAGTTCTTC
NA TRBJ2-2 TRBV19 large CASTGRRNTGELFF TGTGCCAGTACAGGAAGGAGAAACACCGGGGAGCTGTTTTTT
NA TRBJ2-5 TRBV6-1 NA CASSEEVGGQETLYF TGTGCCAGCAGTGAAGAAGTTGGGGGCCAGGAAACGCTGTACTTC
TRBD1 TRBJ1-4 TRBV6-4 medium-sized CASSADRGFTEKLFF TGTGCCAGCAGCGCTGACAGGGGGTTTACTGAAAAACTGTTTTTT
NA TRBJ2-7 TRBV6-1 medium-sized CASSSQVGAVYEQYF TGTGCCAGCAGTTCACAGGTGGGAGCGGTGTACGAGCAGTACTTC
NA TRBJ2-7 TRBV12-3/TRBV12-4 NA CASSLAGDPYEQYF TGTGCCAGCAGTTTGGCCGGGGACCCCTACGAGCAGTACTTC
TRBD1 TRBJ1-6 TRBV10-3 NA CASSRDRGSPPHF TGTGCCAGCAGTCGAGACAGGGGTTCACCCCCCCACTTT
TRBD1 TRBJ2-2 TRBV7-3 few CASSPPGQGFAGELFF TGTGCCAGCAGCCCACCGGGACAGGGTTTTGCCGGGGAGCTGTTTTTT
NA TRBJ1-5 TRBV7-2 NA CASSLNRVGLNNQPQHF TGTGCCAGCAGCTTAAACAGGGTGGGACTCAACAATCAGCCCCAGCATTTT
NA TRBJ2-5 TRBV6-1 NA CASSERMSTQYF TGTGCCAGCAGTGAAAGAATGTCGACCCAGTACTTC
TRBD2 TRBJ2-3 TRBV19 NA CASSHLQGGGTDTQYF TGCGCCAGCAGCCACCTCCAGGGAGGGGGCACAGATACGCAGTATTTT
TRBD2 TRBJ2-1 TRBV4-3 medium-sized CASSPTDQRGADEQFF TGTGCCAGCAGCCCGACCGACCAGCGGGGGGCCGATGAGCAGTTCTTC
NA TRBJ2-7 TRBV18 few CASSPLGGAKSEQYF TGTGCCAGCTCCCCCTTGGGGGGGGCGAAATCCGAGCAGTACTTC
NA TRBJ2-5 TRBV27 NA CASSSTGRGTQYF TGTGCCAGCAGTTCGACCGGGCGGGGGACCCAGTACTTC
TRBD2 TRBJ2-1 TRBV12-3/TRBV12-4 NA CASTFARGGQGEQFF TGTGCCAGCACCTTCGCCCGGGGGGGCCAAGGGGAGCAGTTCTTC
TRBD2 TRBJ2-1 TRBV19 NA CASSPWAGGRDEQFF TGTGCCAGTAGTCCATGGGCGGGGGGGCGAGATGAGCAGTTCTTC
NA TRBJ1-2 TRBV5-6 NA CASSLPAPEGGYTF TGTGCCAGCAGCTTGCCTGCGCCGGAGGGAGGCTACACCTTC
TRBD2 TRBJ2-1 TRBV19 large CASSLNPGLAGEDEQFF TGTGCCAGTAGTCTCAACCCGGGACTAGCGGGGGAGGACGAGCAGTTCTTC
NA TRBJ2-5 TRBV19 medium-sized CASSTPTGKILQETQYF TGTGCCAGTAGTACCCCTACAGGAAAAATCCTCCAAGAGACCCAGTACTTC
NA TRBJ1-1 TRBV10-3 NA CAISESGRGTEAFF TGTGCCATCAGTGAGTCCGGCAGGGGCACTGAAGCTTTCTTT
NA TRBJ1-5 TRBV19 large CASSWTSNQPQHF TGTGCCAGTAGTTGGACTAGCAATCAGCCCCAGCATTTT
NA TRBJ2-5 TRBV11-2 few CASSLNTQETQYF TGTGCCAGCAGCTTAAACACCCAAGAGACCCAGTACTTC
NA TRBJ2-1 TRBV5-1 once CASIPTESYNEQFF TGCGCCAGCATCCCCACCGAGTCCTACAATGAGCAGTTCTTC
NA TRBJ2-5 TRBV30 medium-sized CAWSGGLQETQYF TGTGCCTGGAGTGGCGGGCTCCAAGAGACCCAGTACTTC